This entry lists 8 T cell receptor beta chains sequenced from one sample in a study of regulatory T cells in long-lasting Graves disease. Time point indicated: persistent/refractory GD, antithyroid drugs over 5 years with positive TRAb. The TCR library was made from RNA that had been extracted from PBMCs in TRIzol. Library construction for TCR beta used iRepertoire HTBI primers and Arm-PCR of CDR3 regions. TCRdb re-called the multiplex PCR reads through MiXCR, storing one row per CDR3 protein. The profile shows about 450,000 distinct CDR3 sequences, 23% of them singletons. The source was peripheral blood mononuclear cells (PBMCs), collected when the disease was refractory, from a patient treated with antithyroid drugs. These receptors all come from a female donor with Graves disease.

This clonotype was counted ten times or more. The V call is TRBV12-3 or TRBV12-4, the J call TRBJ1-1, with unresolved D. The CDR3 has 13 amino acids. V lost 2 bases to trimming and J lost 6 bases, with 10 bases between them. CDR3 protein: CASSLHPLPEAFF. The CDR3, as DNA: TGTGCCAGCAGTTTACACCCTCTCCCTGAAGCTTTCTTT.

This clonotype was seen repeatedly, ten times or more. V usage is TRBV11-2 and J usage is TRBJ2-5; 8 bases match TRBD2. Germline CDR1 and CDR2: SGHAT and FQNNGV. The CDR3 contains 15 residues. Unmatched junction bases numbered 9, after V lost 4 bases and J lost 5 bases. CDR3 nucleotide sequence: TGTGCCAGCAGCTCCCCAGCGGGAGCCCGCGAGACCCAGTACTTC. As protein: CASSSPAGARETQYF.

This clonotype appeared many times. The gene calls are TRBV20-1 and TRBJ2-5, with 11 bases identical to TRBD2. This CDR3 is built from 16 residues. Germline V gene sequence: CDR1 DFQATT, CDR2 SNEGSKA (reference sequence). Germline trimming cut 1 base from V and 4 bases from J; bases unmatched to any gene: 8. Here the CDR3 reads CSARVGRTSGRETQYF. The CDR3 nucleotides are TGCAGTGCTAGAGTTGGAAGGACTAGCGGGCGAGAGACCCAGTACTTC.

This clonotype was seen ten or more times. The chain couples TRBV2 to TRBJ1-1, with TRBD1 matching 8 bases. V gave up 6 bases and J gave up 1 base; unmatched junction bases: 4. Germline V lookup: CDR1 SNHLY, CDR2 FYNNEI. This CDR3 is 14 amino acids long. CDR3 in DNA: TGTGCCAGCAGCGACGACAGGGGGAACACTGAAGCTTTCTTT. Amino acids: CASSDDRGNTEAFF.

The chain joins TRBV7-8 to TRBJ1-3; no clear D gene. The CDR3 sequence is 15 residues long. Per the germline V gene, CDR1 is SGHVS and CDR2 is FQNEAQ. The V end was cut by 5 bases, the J end by 3 bases, with 14 bases between. The CDR3 spells CASSPAKGNGNTIYF. The CDR3 coding sequence is TGTGCCAGCAGCCCAGCAAAGGGCAATGGAAACACCATATATTTT.

This rearrangement joins TRBV7-9 to TRBJ2-4, with 11 bases fitting TRBD1. V shed 5 bases, J shed 8 bases, and the junction held 8 bases outside the gene matches. The CDR3 sequence is 15 residues long. Germline values: CDR1 SEHNR, CDR2 FQNEAQ (reference sequence). CDR3 sequence reads: CASSVQGTGGYIQYF. The DNA for the CDR3 is TGTGCCAGCAGCGTACAAGGGACAGGGGGTTACATTCAGTACTTC.

This chain uses TRBV7-2 with TRBJ2-7; TRBD2 is a possible D gene (5 bases). The CDR3 spans 15 residues. The V gene lost 5 bases and the J gene lost 7 bases, with 21 bases spanning the gap. Germline loops: CDR1 SGHTA, CDR2 FQGNSA. CDR3 nucleotide sequence: TGTGCCAGCAGCCCCCGTACCATGGGGAGACTAGAGCAGTACTTC. Protein: CASSPRTMGRLEQYF.

The chain joins TRBV6-2 or TRBV6-3 to TRBJ2-7; 8 bases match TRBD1. The J segment lost 5 bases and the V segment lost 2 bases, leaving 11 bases of the junction unmatched. The CDR3 contains 16 residues. Germline values: CDR1 MNHEY, CDR2 SVGEGT. CDR3 residues: CASSYNIGQGGHEQYF. CDR3 nucleotides: TGTGCCAGCAGTTACAATATTGGACAGGGTGGCCACGAGCAGTACTTC.